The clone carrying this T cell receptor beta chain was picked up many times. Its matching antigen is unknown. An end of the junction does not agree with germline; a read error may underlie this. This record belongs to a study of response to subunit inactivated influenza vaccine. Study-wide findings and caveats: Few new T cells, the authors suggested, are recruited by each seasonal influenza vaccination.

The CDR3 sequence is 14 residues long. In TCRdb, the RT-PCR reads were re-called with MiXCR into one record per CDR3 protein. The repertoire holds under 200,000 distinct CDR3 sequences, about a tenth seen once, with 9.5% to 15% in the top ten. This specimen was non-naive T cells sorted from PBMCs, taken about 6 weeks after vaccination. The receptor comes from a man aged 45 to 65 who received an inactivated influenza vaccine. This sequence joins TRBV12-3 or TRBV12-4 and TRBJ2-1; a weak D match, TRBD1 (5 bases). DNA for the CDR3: TGTGCCAGCAGTTTGGCAGGGCGTGAATACGGATCTCAGTTC. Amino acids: CASSLAGREYGSQF.